Listed here are 22 T cell receptor beta chains from one sample, sequenced in a study of cytomegalovirus exposure and HLA in healthy donors. PCR was performed using 60 Vbeta and 13 Jbeta primers. TCRdb's copy holds only in-frame clones and misses some; the assay was immunoSEQ multiplex PCR. The sample records about 91,000 clones, approximately 86% being singletons. Sequencing was carried out using PBMCs. These TCRs come from a man aged 25 to 40 in good health and CMV-seropositive.

As regards this clone: An end of the junction differs from the germline gene, which may be a read error. The chain uses TRBV6-1 and TRBJ1-1, with a weak D call TRBD1 (6 bases). The CDR3 totals 16 residues. The germline V gene has CDR1 MNHNS and CDR2 SASEGT. The CDR3 loop is CASSEWAWGGTTPRHF. CDR3 coding DNA: TGTGCCAGCAGTGAATGGGCCTGGGGGGGCACCACCCCCCGTCACTTT.

The V gene is TRBV7-9, the J gene TRBJ1-3; D ambiguous. The V and J ends lost 4 bases and 2 bases respectively, with 6 bases between them. This CDR3 contains 13 residues. Germline V CDR1 and CDR2: SEHNR, FQNEAQ (reference sequence). The CDR3 nucleotides are TGTGCCAGCAGCTCATCTACTGGAAACACCATATATTTT. It specifies CASSSSTGNTIYF.

The genes are TRBV28 and TRBJ2-1; D is unresolved. The CDR3 has 11 residues. V shed 5 bases and J shed 9 bases, with 8 bases lying between them. Germline V CDR1 and CDR2: MDHEN, SYDVKM. CDR3 DNA sequence: TGTGCCAGCAGTCTAAGATTTGAGCAGTTCTTC. Protein: CASSLRFEQFF.

The rearrangement joins TRBV30 to TRBJ2-7, with TRBD2 as a possible D gene (6 bases). The CDR3 spans 12 residues. The V gene's germline CDR1 is GTSNPN and CDR2 SVGIG (reference sequence). The germline V and J ends were trimmed by 3 bases and 1 base, with 7 bases remaining between them. CDR3 amino acids: CAWSGTSYEQYF. Here the CDR3 DNA reads TGTGCCTGGAGCGGGACTTCCTACGAGCAGTACTTC.

The J gene is TRBJ2-3, the V gene TRBV7-8; 7 bases are a match to TRBD1. Germline V gene sequence: CDR1 SGHVS, CDR2 FQNEAQ. The CDR3 has 17 residues. V dropped 5 bases and J dropped 0; count of bases not matched to a gene: 11. DNA for the CDR3: TGTGCCAGCAGCAAATCGACGGGACAGTTTAGCACAGATACGCAGTATTTT. As protein: CASSKSTGQFSTDTQYF.

The V gene is TRBV5-4, the J gene TRBJ2-5; D unresolved. The CDR3 covers 13 residues. V lost 3 bases and J 3 bases, leaving 9 bases between the germline ends. Germline V gene sequence: CDR1 SGHNT, CDR2 YYREEE (reference sequence). The CDR3 DNA is TGTGCCAGCAGCTGGAGACTGGAAGAGACCCAGTACTTC. Amino acids: CASSWRLEETQYF.

The gene calls are TRBV6-5 and TRBJ2-3, with no clear D. The CDR3 runs 14 residues. The germline V gene encodes CDR1 MNHEY and CDR2 SVGAGI. V shed 6 bases and J shed 0 bases, with 10 bases lying between them. The CDR3 nucleotides read TGTGCCAGCAGCCACTTTTCTAGCACAGATACGCAGTATTTT. This codes for CASSHFSSTDTQYF.

This CDR3 reads CASSDSGGLSNQPQHF. DNA of the CDR3: TGTGCCAGCAGTGACTCTGGTGGGCTTAGCAATCAGCCCCAGCATTTT. The chain is built from TRBV6-4 and TRBJ1-5; D not certain. The CDR3 loop spans 16 amino acids. Germline CDR1 MRHNA, CDR2 SNTAGT. The ends were cut back, 0 bases at V and 0 bases at J, with 9 bases in the middle.

The chain carries TRBV15 and TRBJ1-4, with TRBD1 as a possible D gene (5 bases). The V and J ends lost 1 base and 5 bases respectively, with 8 bases between them. The germline CDR1 and CDR2 sequences are LNHNV and YYDKDF (reference sequence). This CDR3 spans 14 amino acids. CDR3 amino acids: CATSRGQGNEKLFF. As DNA, the CDR3 is TGTGCCACCAGCAGAGGTCAGGGCAATGAAAAACTGTTTTTT.

The chain combines TRBV29-1 with TRBJ2-1; 7 bases map to TRBD2. The CDR3 extends over 13 amino acids. Germline-derived CDR1 and CDR2 are SQVTM and ANQGSEA. The CDR3 is CAWGGRSYNEQFF. The CDR3 nucleotides read TGCGCCTGGGGGGGGAGGTCCTACAATGAGCAGTTCTTC.

In regard to this clone: Given the absence of the conserved phenylalanine or tryptophan at the CDR3 end, a read error is likely. This chain connects TRBV9 to TRBJ1-2, with 9 bases matching TRBD1. Germline CDR1 SGDLS, CDR2 YYNGEE. This CDR3 comprises 18 residues. After removal of 3 bases from V and 0 bases from J, the junction contained 12 bases not matched to a gene. CDR3 bases: TGTGCCAGCAGCGGATTAGGACAGGGGAATAATCCTAACTATGGCTACACCCTC. Translation gives CASSGLGQGNNPNYGYTL.

The chain employs TRBV28 and TRBJ2-2, with 7 bases that match TRBD2. The CDR3 covers 15 residues. The germline V gene encodes CDR1 MDHEN and CDR2 SYDVKM. Trimming cost V 5 bases and J 2 bases; bases outside gene matches: 5. The CDR3 is CASSTPGLNTGELFF. The CDR3 DNA follows: TGTGCCAGCAGTACCCCGGGACTAAACACCGGGGAGCTGTTTTTT.

V usage is TRBV5-6 and J usage is TRBJ2-2, with 7 bases lining up with TRBD1. Trimming cost V 4 bases and J 5 bases; bases outside gene matches: 14. CDR1 is SGHDT and CDR2 is YYEEEE in the germline V gene. The length of the CDR3 is 17 residues. CDR3 amino acids: CASSLRDSFGRTGELFF. The CDR3 DNA is TGTGCCAGCAGCCTCCGGGACAGCTTTGGGAGAACCGGGGAGCTGTTTTTT.

The CDR3 DNA reads TGTGCCAGCAGTTTATCCCAGGGGATGAACACTGAAGCTTTCTTT. Protein sequence: CASSLSQGMNTEAFF. The chain links TRBV28 to TRBJ1-1; tentative D call: TRBD1 (6 bases). Between the trimmed V and J ends, which lost 1 base and 0 bases, there was a span of 9 bases. This CDR3 has 15 amino acids. CDR1 is MDHEN and CDR2 is SYDVKM in the germline V gene.

The chain is built from TRBV11-2 and TRBJ2-3, with D possibly being TRBD2 (6 bases). Germline CDR1 is SGHAT and CDR2 is FQNNGV. V gave up 2 bases and J gave up 12 bases, with 9 bases separating them. This CDR3 is built from 11 residues. DNA of the CDR3: TGTGCCAGCAGCTTAAGGGACTCCCAGTATTTT. This translates into CASSLRDSQYF. Filled out from reference TRBV11-2 and TRBJ2-3, the complete variable domain reads EAGVAQSPRYKIIEKRQSVAFWCNPISGHATLYWYQQILGQGPKLLIQFQNNGVVDDSQLPKDRFSAERLKGVDSTLKIQPAKLEDSAVYLCASSLRDSQYFGPGTRLTVL.

The CDR3 loop is CASSPIGRVVSEQFF. The CDR3 DNA sequence: TGTGCCAGCAGTCCCATCGGCAGGGTTGTAAGTGAGCAGTTCTTC. J is TRBJ2-1 and V is TRBV27, with a possible D match to TRBD1 (5 bases). There are 15 residues in the CDR3. Trimming removed 5 bases at V and 9 bases at J, with 20 bases between. The germline CDR1 and CDR2 sequences are MNHEY and SMNVEV (reference sequence).

The rearrangement joins TRBV10-3 to TRBJ2-1; 7 bases agree with TRBD2. The germline V gene encodes CDR1 ENHRY and CDR2 SYGVKD. This CDR3 is 13 amino acids long. J gave up 5 bases and V 4 bases, and 2 bases lay outside the gene matches. The CDR3 nucleotides read TGTGCCATCAGTGGGGGGAGGGACAATGAGCAGTTCTTC. Translation: CAISGGRDNEQFF.

V usage is TRBV27 and J usage is TRBJ2-1; D may be TRBD2 (6 bases). The CDR3 runs to 15 residues. Germline CDR1 MNHEY, CDR2 SMNVEV (reference sequence). The V end lost 9 bases, the J end lost 9 bases, and 24 bases lay between the germline ends. DNA for the CDR3: TGTGCCAGTCATGCCGGGAGTCAGGGAGTCCTTGAGCAGTTCTTC. Its translation is CASHAGSQGVLEQFF.

The chain has TRBV7-6 and TRBJ1-1; D is undetermined. The CDR3 has 14 amino acids. V lost 4 bases to trimming and J lost 2 bases, with 11 bases between them. Germline V lookup: CDR1 SGHVS, CDR2 FNYEAQ. This chain's CDR3 is CASSSRQANTEAFF. CDR3 coding DNA: TGTGCCAGCAGCTCCCGCCAGGCCAACACTGAAGCTTTCTTT.

The chain recombines TRBV18 with TRBJ2-3, with D possibly matching TRBD1 (5 bases). The CDR3 has 12 amino acids. Trimming removed 4 bases at V and 6 bases at J, with 8 bases between. Germline V lookup: CDR1 KGHSH, CDR2 LQKENI. CDR3 nucleotide sequence: TGTGCCAGCTCACGGGGCGGCGATACGCAGTATTTT. Translated: CASSRGGDTQYF.

This clone was seen once. The chain combines TRBV5-1 with TRBJ2-3; 11 bases align to TRBD1. CDR1 SGHRS and CDR2 YFSETQ come from the germline V gene. This CDR3 is built from 15 residues. Trimming at V came to 4 bases and at J to 3 bases, leaving 4 bases not matched to a gene. For the CDR3, the DNA is TGCGCCAGCAGCCCCCGGGACAGGGGGACAGATACGCAGTATTTT. This encodes CASSPRDRGTDTQYF.

This chain connects TRBV27 to TRBJ1-5; D is undetermined. Between the trimmed V and J ends, which lost 6 bases and 9 bases, there was a span of 15 bases. The V gene's germline CDR1 is MNHEY and CDR2 SMNVEV (reference sequence). CDR3 size: 13 residues. The CDR3 DNA is TGTGCCAGCAGCCCCGACCGGGATCGGCCCCAGCATTTT. Amino acid sequence: CASSPDRDRPQHF.